Presented here are 18 T cell receptor beta chains from one specimen sequenced in a study of T cells in Graves' hyperthyroidism and ophthalmopathy. Researchers took RNA transcripts and amplified the TCR beta CDR3 regions from them. The HTBI primer set drove a first-round RT-PCR of the TCR CDR3. One entry per CDR3 protein, called by TCRdb with MiXCR from the multiplex PCR reads. The sample includes 700,000 to 850,000 distinct CDR3 sequences, 30% to 40% of them seen just once. The specimen sequenced was blood. The source is a woman in her thirties or forties with Graves' hyperthyroidism.

Notes on this clonotype: A much larger clonotype is one base distant, so this may be a read error. The rearrangement uses TRBV5-1 and TRBJ1-1, with D possibly matching TRBD1 (5 bases). Germline CDR1 is SGHRS and CDR2 is YFSETQ. This CDR3 spans 15 amino acids. The CDR3 region is CAGSLMRGYGTEAFF. CDR3 coding DNA: TGTGCCGGCAGCTTAATGAGGGGATACGGCACTGAAGCTTTCTTT.

This clonotype was detected ten times or more. The genes are TRBV2 and TRBJ2-7; TRBD2 matches at 11 bases. Germline-derived CDR1 and CDR2 are SNHLY and FYNNEI. The CDR3 runs 14 residues. Losses at the gene ends were 2 bases for V and 5 bases for J; bases not matched to a gene: 2. The DNA of the CDR3 is TGTGCCAGCAGTGAACTAGCGGGGGGCAACGAGCAGTACTTC. Translated: CASSELAGGNEQYF.

Many counts were recorded for this clonotype. DNA of the CDR3: TGTGCCAGCAGTCCTGGCCCCGGGGAGCTGTTTTTT. It specifies CASSPGPGELFF. V and J are TRBV12-3 or TRBV12-4 and TRBJ2-2; D is unclear. There are 12 residues in the CDR3. V lost 5 bases, J lost 6 bases, and 7 bases lay in between.

This clonotype came up once. The J gene is TRBJ1-2, the V gene TRBV7-2, with 7 bases identical to TRBD1. V lost 2 bases to trimming and J lost 0 bases; unmatched junction nucleotides: 6. CDR3 length: 16 residues. Germline assignment: CDR1 SGHTA and CDR2 FQGNSA. Here the CDR3 DNA reads TGTGCCAGCAGCTTAAACTACGGACAGGCTAACTATGGCTACACCTTC. Protein: CASSLNYGQANYGYTF.

This clonotype appeared many times. The chain couples TRBV7-2 to TRBJ1-2; D not certain. Per the germline V gene, CDR1 is SGHTA and CDR2 is FQGNSA. Trimming stripped 3 bases from V and 1 base from J, with 6 bases between. The CDR3 covers 13 residues. The CDR3 spells CASSFAVNYGYTF. The CDR3 nucleotides read TGTGCCAGCAGCTTTGCGGTTAACTATGGCTACACCTTC.

This clonotype showed up many times. The chain links TRBV7-9 to TRBJ1-3, with D perhaps TRBD1 (6 bases). The germline V gene has CDR1 SEHNR and CDR2 FQNEAQ (reference sequence). The CDR3 loop spans 14 amino acids. V was shortened by 3 bases and J by 5 bases, with 11 bases between the two germline ends. In DNA, the CDR3 is TGTGCCAGCAGCTTTCACAGGGAAAGAAACACCATATATTTT. Encoded protein: CASSFHRERNTIYF.

In regard to this clonotype: A read error may be the cause here, since a much bigger clone is one base away. CDR3 sequence: CASGQRAGAYEQYF. DNA for the CDR3: TGCGCCAGCGGCCAAAGAGCGGGGGCCTACGAGCAGTACTTC. This chain links TRBV4-1 with TRBJ2-7; 8 positions match TRBD2. The germline V gene has CDR1 MGHRA and CDR2 YSYEKL. The CDR3 sequence is 14 residues long.

This clonotype has just one count. J is TRBJ1-6 and V is TRBV10-3, with a possible D match to TRBD1 (5 bases). The germline V and J ends were trimmed by 6 bases and 7 bases, with 16 bases remaining between them. The CDR3 length is 15 residues. CDR1 and CDR2 (germline): ENHRY, SYGVKD. CDR3 nucleotides: TGTGCCATCAGCCCATCCGGGACGGTGAATTCACCCCTCCACTTT. It is translated as CAISPSGTVNSPLHF.

The table lists this clonotype with many counts. The V call is TRBV3-1, the J call TRBJ2-5, with D unclear. The CDR3 is made up of 13 amino acids. Trimming cost V 0 bases and J 5 bases, with 7 bases left between them. Per the germline V gene, CDR1 is LGHDT and CDR2 is YNNKEL (reference sequence). The CDR3 protein is CASSQDRGETQYF. The DNA of the CDR3 is TGTGCCAGCAGCCAAGATCGTGGGGAGACCCAGTACTTC.

The rearrangement uses TRBV9 and TRBJ1-5; perhaps TRBD1 as D (6 bases). Between the trimmed V and J ends, which lost 4 bases and 5 bases, there was a span of 13 bases. Germline V gene sequence: CDR1 SGDLS, CDR2 YYNGEE. The CDR3 has 14 amino acids. The CDR3 region has the DNA TGTGCCAGCAGCACAGGGAATCGCGATCAGCCCCAGCATTTT. Its translation is CASSTGNRDQPQHF.

This clonotype came up many times. This chain connects TRBV7-2 to TRBJ1-2; 11 nucleotides line up with TRBD1. The CDR3 extends over 15 amino acids. The germline gives CDR1 SGHTA, CDR2 FQGNSA. The trim removed 3 bases at V and 3 bases at J, leaving 3 bases unmatched. The CDR3 here is CASSLGTGGDYGYTF. The CDR3 coding sequence is TGTGCCAGCAGCTTGGGGACAGGGGGGGACTATGGCTACACCTTC.

The rearrangement joins TRBV15 to TRBJ1-5; D is ambiguous. This CDR3 has 15 amino acids. CDR1 LNHNV and CDR2 YYDKDF come from the germline V gene (reference sequence). V was cut by 1 base and J by 5 bases, with 12 bases left in between. For the CDR3, the DNA is TGTGCCACCAGCAGAGGGTTCAAGGGCCATCAGCCCCAGCATTTT. This translates into CATSRGFKGHQPQHF. The complete variable domain, with remaining parts taken from reference TRBV15 and TRBJ1-5, reads DAMVIQNPRYQVTQFGKPVTLSCSQTLNHNVMYWYQQKSSQAPKLLFHYYDKDFNNEADTPDNFQSRRPNTSFCFLDIRSPGLGDTAMYLCATSRGFKGHQPQHFGDGTRLSIL.

This clonotype was observed many times. V and J are TRBV7-2 and TRBJ2-7, with 8 positions matching TRBD1. V was clipped by 4 bases and J by 3 bases; unmatched bases: 8. The CDR3 length is 15 residues. Germline V gives CDR1 SGHTA, CDR2 FQGNSA. This CDR3 is CASSSAGTGIYEQYF. CDR3 bases: TGTGCCAGCAGCTCAGCCGGGACAGGTATCTACGAGCAGTACTTC.

V usage is TRBV19 and J usage is TRBJ2-2; TRBD1 might be the D (7 bases). Trimming cost V 3 bases and J 8 bases, with 22 bases left between them. The CDR3 extends over 17 amino acids. The germline V gene encodes CDR1 LNHDA and CDR2 SQIVND (reference sequence). In DNA, the CDR3 is TGTGCCAGTAGTATGGCCGCCTGGAGGGGGCGCGTAGGGGAGCTGTTTTTT. The encoded protein is CASSMAAWRGRVGELFF.

The chain has TRBV10-1 and TRBJ2-7; TRBD2 matches at 8 bases. Germline V gene sequence: CDR1 WNHNN, CDR2 SYGVQD (reference sequence). This CDR3 is built from 13 residues. J gave up 6 bases and V 6 bases, and 7 bases lay outside the gene matches. The CDR3 region is CASSLGLEREQYF. In nucleotides, the CDR3 is TGCGCCAGCAGCTTGGGACTAGAACGCGAGCAGTACTTC.

This clonotype was observed at least ten times. The J gene is TRBJ1-4, the V gene TRBV29-1, with D unclear. Trimming removed 7 bases from V and 0 bases from J, with 3 bases in between. CDR1 and CDR2 from the germline V gene are SQVTM and ANQGSEA. The CDR3 runs 11 residues. The CDR3 loop reads CSAATNEKLFF. The CDR3 DNA follows: TGCAGCGCCGCAACTAATGAAAAACTGTTTTTT.

About this clonotype: A much larger clone lies one base from this, so it may be a read error. The chain recombines TRBV5-1 with TRBJ1-1; TRBD1 agrees at 7 bases. V was pared by 0 bases and J by 4 bases, with 6 bases of the junction left unmatched. The CDR3 contains 15 residues. Germline lookup yields CDR1 SGHRS and CDR2 YFSETQ. This chain's CDR3 is CASSLGTTGVTEAFF. In nucleotides, the CDR3 is TGCGCCAGCAGCTTGGGGACCACAGGGGTCACTGAAGCTTTCTTT.

In this sample, this clonotype turned up many times. V and J are TRBV7-8 and TRBJ2-7; D remains ambiguous. This CDR3 is built from 12 residues. Germline V gene lookup returns CDR1 SGHVS and CDR2 FQNEAQ. Trimming shortened V by 2 bases and J by 7 bases, and 9 bases separated the two germline ends. CDR3 loop: CASSLILREQYF. The CDR3 DNA reads TGTGCCAGCAGCTTAATCCTCCGGGAGCAGTACTTC.